The source of this T cell receptor beta chain is a study of T cells in Graves' hyperthyroidism and ophthalmopathy. Whole-study results and caveats: Researchers found most expanded thyroid clonotypes above 0.001 in blood as well. From stable hyperthyroidism, ophthalmopathy was separated by a 13 V-J model.

This clonotype was observed a handful of times. No antigen is known for it. RNA transcripts provided the source from which TCR beta CDR3 regions were amplified. A set of HTBI primers served as the primers for a first-round RT-PCR of the TCR CDR3. TCRdb re-derived calls from the multiplex PCR reads in MiXCR, one entry per CDR3 protein. The sample contains hundreds of thousands of distinct CDR3 sequences, around 14% of which appear only once. Those with hyperthyroidism were 18 to 65 years old, newly diagnosed, and ill for under 2 months. This receptor was identified in a woman in her twenties or thirties with Graves' hyperthyroidism. The specimen was blood.

CDR3 nucleotide sequence: TGTGCCAGCAGCGCGAGGGGTAACGAACAAGAGACCCAGTACTTC. Translated, it gives CASSARGNEQETQYF. The chain is built from TRBV9 and TRBJ2-5; D possibly uses TRBD1 or TRBD2 (5 bases each). There are 15 residues in the CDR3. Germline loops: CDR1 SGDLS, CDR2 YYNGEE. The V and J ends lost 3 bases and 2 bases respectively, with 14 bases between them.